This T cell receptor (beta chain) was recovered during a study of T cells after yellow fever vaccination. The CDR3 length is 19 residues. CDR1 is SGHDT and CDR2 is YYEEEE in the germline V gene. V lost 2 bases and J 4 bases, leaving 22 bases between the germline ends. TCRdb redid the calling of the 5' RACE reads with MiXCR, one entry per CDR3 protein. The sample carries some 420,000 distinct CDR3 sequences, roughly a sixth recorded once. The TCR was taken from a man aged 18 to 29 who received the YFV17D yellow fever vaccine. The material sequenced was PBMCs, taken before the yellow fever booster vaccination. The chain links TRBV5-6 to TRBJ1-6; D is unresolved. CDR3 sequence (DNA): TGTGCCAGCAGCTTTAATTTTGGCGACCGCGGATCTTATAATTCACCCCTCCACTTT. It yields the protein CASSFNFGDRGSYNSPLHF.